Given below is one TCR beta chain in context. Its antigen is currently unknown. The data are from a study of blood T cells in healthy people across ages. Study observations and caveats: Strong correlation existed between TCR beta diversity and naive T cell percentage.

There are 15 residues in the CDR3. The V and J ends lost 6 bases and 5 bases, in that order; junction bases with no gene match: 9. Germline CDR1 reads MDHEN; CDR2 reads SYDVKM. A second PCR, run for roughly 7 to 12 cycles, used a sample-barcoded 5' primer plus a J-beta primer mix. Unique molecular identifiers of 12 random nucleotides labeled each cDNA. Each sample provided no less than 2.5 million CDR3-containing paired-end reads. TCRdb used MiXCR to reprocess the 5' RACE reads, holding one entry per CDR3 protein. Here the sample spans fewer than 1,000,000 distinct CDR3 sequences, roughly 44% being singletons.

This rearrangement joins TRBV28 to TRBJ2-1; the match to TRBD2 covers 8 bases. The sequenced sample was blood. This clonotype was obtained from a man between 60 and 75 years old in good health. The CDR3 DNA sequence: TGTGCCAGCAGCCCGATGAGCGGGGGTCACAATGAGCAGTTCTTC. As protein: CASSPMSGGHNEQFF.